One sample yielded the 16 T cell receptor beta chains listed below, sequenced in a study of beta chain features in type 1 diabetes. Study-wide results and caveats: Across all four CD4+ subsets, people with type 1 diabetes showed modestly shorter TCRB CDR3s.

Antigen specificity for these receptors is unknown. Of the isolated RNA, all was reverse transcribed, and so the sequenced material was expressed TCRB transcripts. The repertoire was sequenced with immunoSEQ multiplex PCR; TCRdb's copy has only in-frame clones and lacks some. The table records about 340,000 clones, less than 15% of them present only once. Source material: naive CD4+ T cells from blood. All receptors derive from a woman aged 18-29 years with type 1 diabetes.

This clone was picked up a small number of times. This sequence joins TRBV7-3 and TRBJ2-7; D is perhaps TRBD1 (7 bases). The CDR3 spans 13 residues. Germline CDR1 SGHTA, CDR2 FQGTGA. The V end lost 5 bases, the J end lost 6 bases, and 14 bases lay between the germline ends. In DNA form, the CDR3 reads TGTGCCAGCAGCATCAACCAGGGGGGCGAGCAGTACTTC. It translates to CASSINQGGEQYF.

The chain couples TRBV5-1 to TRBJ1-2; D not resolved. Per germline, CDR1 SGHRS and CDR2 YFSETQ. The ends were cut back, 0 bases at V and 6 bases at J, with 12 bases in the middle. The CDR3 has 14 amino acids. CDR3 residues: CASSLVQFMDGYTF. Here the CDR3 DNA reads TGCGCCAGCAGCTTGGTCCAGTTTATGGATGGCTACACCTTC.

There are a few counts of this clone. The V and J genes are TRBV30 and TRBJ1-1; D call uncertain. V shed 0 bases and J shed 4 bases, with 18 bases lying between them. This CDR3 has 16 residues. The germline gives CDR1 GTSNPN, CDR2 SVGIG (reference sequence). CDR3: CAWSVQLGSAGTEAFF. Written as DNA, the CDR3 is TGTGCCTGGAGTGTACAGTTGGGGTCGGCGGGCACTGAAGCTTTCTTT.

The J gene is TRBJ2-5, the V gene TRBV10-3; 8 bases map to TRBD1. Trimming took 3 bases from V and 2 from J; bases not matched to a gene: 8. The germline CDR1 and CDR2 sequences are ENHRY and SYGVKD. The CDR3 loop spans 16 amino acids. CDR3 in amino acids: CAISDITGGAQETQYF. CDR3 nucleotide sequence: TGTGCCATCAGTGATATCACAGGGGGAGCTCAAGAGACCCAGTACTTC.

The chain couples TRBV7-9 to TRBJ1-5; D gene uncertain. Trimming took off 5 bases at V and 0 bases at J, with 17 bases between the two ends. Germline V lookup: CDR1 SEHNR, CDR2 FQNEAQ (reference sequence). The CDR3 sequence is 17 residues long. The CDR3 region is CASSRAPVVNSNQPQHF. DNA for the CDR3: TGTGCCAGCAGCCGCGCGCCGGTGGTAAATAGCAATCAGCCCCAGCATTTT.

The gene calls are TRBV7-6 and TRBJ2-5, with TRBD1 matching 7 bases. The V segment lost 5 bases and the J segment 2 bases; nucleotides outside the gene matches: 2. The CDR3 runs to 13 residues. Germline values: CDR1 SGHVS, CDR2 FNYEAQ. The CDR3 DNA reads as TGTGCCAGCAGCATGGGACAGCAAGAGACCCAGTACTTC. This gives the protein CASSMGQQETQYF.

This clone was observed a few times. The CDR3 region has the DNA TGTGCCATCAGTGTGCGGGAGTCCGCCAATGAGCAGTTCTTC. It codes for CAISVRESANEQFF. This chain connects TRBV10-3 to TRBJ2-1, with 7 bases fitting TRBD2. V lost 4 bases, J lost 6 bases, and 6 bases stayed unmatched. CDR3 length: 14 amino acids. The germline gives CDR1 ENHRY, CDR2 SYGVKD.

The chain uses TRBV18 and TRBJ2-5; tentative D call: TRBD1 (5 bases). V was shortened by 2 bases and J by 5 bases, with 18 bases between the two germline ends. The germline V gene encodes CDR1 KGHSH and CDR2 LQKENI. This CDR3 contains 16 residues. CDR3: CASSPEFSRVSETQYF. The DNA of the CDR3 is TGTGCCAGCTCACCAGAGTTTAGCAGGGTATCGGAGACCCAGTACTTC. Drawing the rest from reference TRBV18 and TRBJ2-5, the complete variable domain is NAGVMQNPRHLVRRRGQEARLRCSPMKGHSHVYWYRQLPEEGLKFMVYLQKENIIDESGMPKERFSAEFPKEGPSILRIQQVVRGDSAAYFCASSPEFSRVSETQYFGPGTRLLVL.

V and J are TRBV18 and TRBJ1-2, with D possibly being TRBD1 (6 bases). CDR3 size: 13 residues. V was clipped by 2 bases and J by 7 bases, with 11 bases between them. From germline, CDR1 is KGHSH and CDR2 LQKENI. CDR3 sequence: CASSPTGPGGYTF. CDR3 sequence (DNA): TGTGCCAGCTCACCAACAGGGCCGGGTGGCTACACCTTC.

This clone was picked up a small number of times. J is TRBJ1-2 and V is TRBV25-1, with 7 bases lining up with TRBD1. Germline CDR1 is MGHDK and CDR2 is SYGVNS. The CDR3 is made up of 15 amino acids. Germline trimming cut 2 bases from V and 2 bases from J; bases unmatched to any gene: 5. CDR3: CASSEGGTANYGYTF. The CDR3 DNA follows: TGTGCCAGCAGTGAAGGGGGGACAGCAAACTATGGCTACACCTTC.

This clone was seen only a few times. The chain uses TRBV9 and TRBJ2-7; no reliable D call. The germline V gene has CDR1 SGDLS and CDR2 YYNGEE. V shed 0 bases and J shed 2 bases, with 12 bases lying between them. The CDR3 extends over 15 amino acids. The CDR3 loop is CASSVAVSLPYEQYF. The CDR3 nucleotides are TGTGCCAGCAGCGTAGCGGTGTCTTTACCCTACGAGCAGTACTTC.

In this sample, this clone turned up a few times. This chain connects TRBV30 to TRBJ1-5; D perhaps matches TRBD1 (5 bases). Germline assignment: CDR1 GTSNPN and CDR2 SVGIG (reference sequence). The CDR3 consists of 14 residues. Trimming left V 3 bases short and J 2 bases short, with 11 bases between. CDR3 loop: CAWSEGVGNQPQHF. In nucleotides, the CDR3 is TGTGCCTGGAGCGAAGGGGTGGGCAATCAGCCCCAGCATTTT.

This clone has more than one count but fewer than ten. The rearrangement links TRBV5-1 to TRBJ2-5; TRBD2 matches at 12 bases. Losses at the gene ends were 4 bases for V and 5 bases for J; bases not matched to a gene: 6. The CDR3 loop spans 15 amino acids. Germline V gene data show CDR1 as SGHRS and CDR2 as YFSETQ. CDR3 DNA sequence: TGCGCCAGCAGCGTTAAACTAGCGGGAGGCGAGACCCAGTACTTC. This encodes CASSVKLAGGETQYF. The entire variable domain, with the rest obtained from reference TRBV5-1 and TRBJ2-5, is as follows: KAGVTQTPRYLIKTRGQQVTLSCSPISGHRSVSWYQQTPGQGLQFLFEYFSETQRNKGNFPGRFSGRQFSNSRSEMNVSTLELGDSALYLCASSVKLAGGETQYFGPGTRLLVL.

The CDR3 DNA is TGTGCCAGCAGCTTCCGGGGGAGCACAGATACGCAGTATTTT. This gives the protein CASSFRGSTDTQYF. This sequence joins TRBV11-2 and TRBJ2-3; tentative D call: TRBD2 (6 bases). The CDR3 runs 14 residues. V was clipped by 3 bases and J by 0 bases, with 7 bases between them. The germline V gene encodes CDR1 SGHAT and CDR2 FQNNGV.

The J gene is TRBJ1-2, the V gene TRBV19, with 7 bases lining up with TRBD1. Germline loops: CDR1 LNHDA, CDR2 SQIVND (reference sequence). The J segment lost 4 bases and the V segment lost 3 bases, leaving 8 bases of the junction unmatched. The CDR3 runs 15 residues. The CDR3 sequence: CASSIGTVDFYGYTF. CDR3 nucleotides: TGTGCCAGTAGTATCGGGACAGTAGACTTCTATGGCTACACCTTC.

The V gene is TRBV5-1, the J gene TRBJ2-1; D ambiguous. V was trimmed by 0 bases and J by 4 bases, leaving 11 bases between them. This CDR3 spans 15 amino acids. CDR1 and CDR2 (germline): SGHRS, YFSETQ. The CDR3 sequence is CASSLGGGLYNEQFF. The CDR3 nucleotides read TGCGCCAGCAGCTTGGGTGGCGGCCTGTACAATGAGCAGTTCTTC.